This T cell receptor (delta chain) was observed in a study of TRDV2 sequences in healthy donors (dated by TCRdb to 2020 to 2022). Study-level background: Fewer than 25 single-cell-derived gamma9delta2 T cell clones spanning the full range of antitumor activity were TCR-sequenced and traced within the bulk repertoire. Overall results and qualifications from the work: The observed TCRdelta repertoires were found to be highly focused, yet no correlation was observed between clonotype frequency and the antitumor functional potential of the respective clone. The TCRdelta clonotypes of several highly reactive clones appeared rare, since those clonotypes could not be detected in the bulk sequencing data from the donors of those clones.

The method behind the library was PCR. Sequencing was performed on an Illumina MiSeq. The study's own analysis went as follows. When TRDV repertoire clonotype frequencies were reported, any clonotype that had only a single read was left out. After TCRdb called clones again from the public reads with CATT, rows with identical DNA were merged. Here the V and J calls rest on TCRdb's processing, not on the authors' analysis. This sample gives roughly 1,700 delta-chain clones in total; 16% of them show up just once. The ten largest make up almost 65% of the sample. Bulk sequencing of complete TCR delta chain (Vdelta2) repertoires was performed to track the frequency of functionally characterized gamma9delta2 T cell clones. The Dutch blood bank was the source from which peripheral blood of anonymous healthy donors was purchased. The gamma9delta2 T cells analyzed in the study were derived from peripheral blood of healthy donors.

As for this clone: What this receptor recognizes is not known. The protein that TCRdb holds for this DNA derives from a much larger clone and differs from the translated DNA at residue 13, which likely indicates a read error; the protein shown here is translated from the DNA.

CDR1 and CDR2 are read off the germline V gene as GEAIGNYY and EKD. Including the terminal cysteine and phenylalanine, the CDR3 comprises 16 residues. Only the CDR3 portion is preserved as DNA: 48 bases, with reading frame beginning at the first base. The chain links TRDV2 with TRDJ1; possibly the D gene is TRDD3, per 6 matching bases. Source material: Vd2+ gamma-delta T cells from blood. The cell subset or site tag for this specimen amounts to: TCR Vdelta2-expressing (gamma9delta2) T cells. The origin of this receptor is a human donor in good health. In nucleotide form, the sequence is TGTGCCTGTGATGTACTGGGAGGATCCTTGAGCGATAGACTCATCTTT. The translation is CACDVLGGSLSDRLIF.